A selection of T cell receptor beta chains follows, all from one sample in a study of blood T cell repertoires in COVID-19. Assay: immunoSEQ multiplex PCR; the TCRdb copy retains only in-frame clones and omits some. The sample shows some 300,000 clones, about 85% of them seen only once. The source material was peripheral blood. These receptor sequences come from a man aged 18 to 30 with active or convalescent COVID-19. CDR3s include the opening cysteine and the closing phenylalanine or tryptophan. A D gene is named only where the DNA matches it firmly. For some rows the clone size is stated as once, few or many, or as a class when expanded; others skip it.

CDR3aa: CASSQAATSAAYEQYF
CDR3nt: TGTGCCAGCAGCCAAGCCGCCACCAGCGCGGCCTACGAGCAGTACTTC
abundance: .
d_gene: .
j_gene: TRBJ2-7
v_gene: TRBV3-1/TRBV3-2

CDR3aa: CASSQGDRDGETQYF
CDR3nt: TGTGCCAGCAGCCAAGGGGACAGGGACGGGGAGACCCAGTACTTC
abundance: .
d_gene: TRBD1
j_gene: TRBJ2-5
v_gene: TRBV4-2

CDR3aa: CASSTRQVRHTEAFF
CDR3nt: TGTGCCAGCAGCACCCGACAGGTTCGGCATACTGAAGCTTTCTTT
abundance: few
d_gene: .
j_gene: TRBJ1-1
v_gene: TRBV7-9

CDR3aa: CASSSTRGGWTGANVLTF
CDR3nt: TGTGCCAGCTCATCCACACGGGGGGGCTGGACTGGGGCCAACGTCCTGACTTTC
abundance: once
d_gene: TRBD2
j_gene: TRBJ2-6
v_gene: TRBV18

CDR3aa: CATSERHRETQYF
CDR3nt: TGTGCCACCAGTGAGCGACACCGAGAGACCCAGTACTTC
abundance: .
d_gene: .
j_gene: TRBJ2-5
v_gene: TRBV24-1

CDR3aa: CASRGSKAGTEAFF
CDR3nt: TGTGCCAGCCGAGGTTCGAAGGCTGGCACTGAAGCTTTCTTT
abundance: .
d_gene: .
j_gene: TRBJ1-1
v_gene: TRBV2

CDR3aa: CASSQEYRGTEAFF
CDR3nt: TGTGCCAGCAGCCAGGAATACAGGGGAACTGAAGCTTTCTTT
abundance: .
d_gene: TRBD1
j_gene: TRBJ1-1
v_gene: TRBV14

CDR3aa: CASSKDRQYF
CDR3nt: TGTGCCAGCAGCAAAGACAGACAGTACTTC
abundance: .
d_gene: .
j_gene: TRBJ2-7
v_gene: TRBV21-1

CDR3aa: CASSSGPTDTQYF
CDR3nt: TGTGCCAGCAGCAGCGGGCCCACAGATACGCAGTATTTT
abundance: .
d_gene: .
j_gene: TRBJ2-3
v_gene: TRBV6-2/TRBV6-3

CDR3aa: CASSTTGTGAEAFF
CDR3nt: TGTGCCAGCAGTACGACCGGGACAGGGGCAGAAGCTTTCTTT
abundance: .
d_gene: TRBD1
j_gene: TRBJ1-1
v_gene: TRBV6-5